Each of the 22 T cell receptor beta chains below was sequenced from the same sample in a study of blood T cells in healthy people across ages. Through a sample-barcoded 5' primer and a J-beta primer mix, a second PCR was run for roughly 6 to 12 cycles. TCRdb fed the 5' RACE reads into MiXCR, producing one record per CDR3 protein. In the table there are around 1,100,000 distinct CDR3 sequences, under 40% of which are singletons. Input material: blood. The receptors here all came from a man younger than 35 in good health.

This clonotype has a handful of counts. The chain carries TRBV4-3 and TRBJ1-1; D unclear. The CDR3 contains 14 residues. V was trimmed by 1 base and J by 1 base, leaving 7 bases between them. The germline V gene has CDR1 LGHNA and CDR2 YSLEER. The CDR3 spells CASSQAWENTEAFF. CDR3 nucleotides: TGCGCCAGCAGCCAAGCATGGGAGAACACTGAAGCTTTCTTT.

This clonotype was observed many times. V usage is TRBV3-1 and J usage is TRBJ2-1; TRBD1 might be the D (5 bases). The V end was cut by 3 bases, the J end by 8 bases, with 8 bases between. This CDR3 spans 12 amino acids. The germline CDR1 and CDR2 sequences are LGHDT and YNNKEL (reference sequence). The CDR3 loop is CASSHRVHEQFF. As DNA, the CDR3 is TGTGCCAGCAGCCACAGGGTGCATGAGCAGTTCTTC.

A few counts support this clonotype. The V call is TRBV6-1, the J call TRBJ2-4, with D perhaps matching TRBD1 or TRBD2 (5 bases each). Germline V CDR1 and CDR2: MNHNS, SASEGT. Trimming stripped 8 bases from V and 3 bases from J, with 11 bases between. This CDR3 region has 13 residues. CDR3 DNA sequence: TGTGCCAGCCTGGGACGGGACAAAAACATTCAGTACTTC. It is translated as CASLGRDKNIQYF.

This clonotype was detected many times. The chain uses TRBV9 and TRBJ2-1; D is unresolved. Germline V CDR1 and CDR2: SGDLS, YYNGEE. With 0 bases removed from V and 5 bases from J, the gap between germline ends came to 15 bases. The CDR3 length is 16 residues. The CDR3 protein is CASSVGASRTDNEQFF. CDR3 bases: TGTGCCAGCAGCGTAGGGGCTAGTCGGACCGACAATGAGCAGTTCTTC.

Concerning this clonotype itself: Since a much larger clone is just one base distant, this may be a read error. V and J are TRBV7-2 and TRBJ2-3, with a weak D call TRBD2 (6 bases). CDR1 SGHTA and CDR2 FQGNSA come from the germline V gene. V was trimmed by 0 bases and J by 4 bases, leaving 11 bases between them. The CDR3 sequence is 15 residues long. The CDR3 loop is CASSLAEGGSDTQYF. Here the CDR3 DNA reads TGTGCCAGCAGCTTAGCTGAGGGAGGATCAGATACGCAGTATTTT.

The chain recombines TRBV12-3 or TRBV12-4 with TRBJ1-1, with no clear D. The CDR3 extends over 11 amino acids. Trimming removed 5 bases at V and 9 bases at J, with 10 bases between. This CDR3 is CASSTGIKAFF. The CDR3 nucleotides are TGTGCCAGCAGTACGGGGATTAAAGCTTTCTTT.

This sequence joins TRBV7-9 and TRBJ1-6; TRBD1 might be the D (5 bases). Trimming stripped 2 bases from V and 9 bases from J, with 11 bases between. Germline assignment: CDR1 SEHNR and CDR2 FQNEAQ (reference sequence). The CDR3 runs to 14 residues. The CDR3: CASSLTGAGSPLHF. The CDR3 DNA is TGTGCCAGCAGCTTAACCGGGGCAGGTTCACCCCTCCACTTT.

The CDR3 region is CSAEGQGGRSNQPQHF. In DNA form, the CDR3 reads TGCAGTGCAGAGGGACAGGGGGGGAGAAGCAATCAGCCCCAGCATTTT. V gene TRBV20-1 combines with J gene TRBJ1-5, with TRBD1 matching 11 bases. CDR3 length equals 16 residues. From germline, CDR1 is DFQATT and CDR2 SNEGSKA (reference sequence). The V segment lost 6 bases and the J segment 1 base; nucleotides outside the gene matches: 8.

Concerning this clonotype: This could be a read error, since a much larger clone is one nucleotide away. In nucleotides, the CDR3 is TGCAGCGTTGAGGGGGGCGAGACTAGCGGGACGAGCCCCTACAATGAGCAGTTCTTC. It is translated as CSVEGGETSGTSPYNEQFF. The chain couples TRBV29-1 to TRBJ2-1, with 11 bases fitting TRBD2. The germline V gene has CDR1 SQVTM and CDR2 ANQGSEA. The trim removed 3 bases at V and 2 bases at J, leaving 15 bases unmatched. The CDR3 contains 19 residues.

This clonotype was detected only a few times. The chain couples TRBV6-2 or TRBV6-3 to TRBJ2-3, with D perhaps being TRBD1 or TRBD2 (5 bases each). The germline CDR1 and CDR2 sequences are MNHEY and SVGEGT. The CDR3 length is 14 residues. Trimming removed 5 bases from V and 4 bases from J, with 13 bases in between. In DNA form, the CDR3 reads TGTGCCAGCAGTCGCACCGGGACCCCAGATACGCAGTATTTT. Amino acids: CASSRTGTPDTQYF.

V gene TRBV2 combines with J gene TRBJ1-2; 8 nucleotides align to TRBD1. The CDR3 is 14 amino acids. Germline V CDR1 and CDR2: SNHLY, FYNNEI. J gave up 3 bases and V 1 base, and 1 base lay outside the gene matches. CDR3 DNA sequence: TGTGCCAGCAGTGAAGGGGGACAGGACTATGGCTACACCTTC. It yields the protein CASSEGGQDYGYTF. The variable domain in full, with the rest retrieved from reference TRBV2 and TRBJ1-2, is EPEVTQTPSHQVTQMGQEVILRCVPISNHLYFYWYRQILGQKVEFLVSFYNNEISEKSEIFDDQFSVERPDGSNFTLKIRSTKLEDSAMYFCASSEGGQDYGYTFGSGTRLTVV.

Regarding this clonotype: A read error may account for a junction end that differs from germline. The chain combines TRBV28 with TRBJ1-5; 7 positions match TRBD1. Germline V CDR1 and CDR2: MDHEN, SYDVKM. The CDR3 is made up of 16 amino acids. For the CDR3, the DNA is TGTGCCAGCAGAAGACCCGGGACAGAGGGCAATCGGCCCCAGCATTTT. Translating it yields CASRRPGTEGNRPQHF.

V is TRBV5-4 and J is TRBJ2-1; 8 bases are shared with TRBD1. The V and J ends lost 5 bases and 8 bases, in that order; junction bases with no gene match: 15. The germline gives CDR1 SGHNT, CDR2 YYREEE (reference sequence). The CDR3 has 16 residues. DNA for the CDR3: TGTGCCAGCAGTTCCCGGACAGGGAAGGTGTACGATGAGCAGTTCTTC. Translated: CASSSRTGKVYDEQFF.

The chain carries TRBV20-1 and TRBJ1-1; D unclear. This CDR3 has 14 amino acids. Per germline, CDR1 DFQATT and CDR2 SNEGSKA (reference sequence). V lost 6 bases and J lost 1, with 15 bases in between. The CDR3 is CSAPEAARNTEAFF. CDR3 nucleotide sequence: TGCAGTGCCCCGGAGGCGGCGCGGAACACTGAAGCTTTCTTT.

A few counts support this clonotype. The chain employs TRBV4-1 and TRBJ1-4; no clear D gene. The CDR3 runs to 15 residues. The germline CDR1 and CDR2 sequences are MGHRA and YSYEKL. Trimming left V 0 bases short and J 3 bases short, with 8 bases between. For the CDR3, the DNA is TGCGCCAGCAGCCAAGAGACTACGCCTAATGAAAAACTGTTTTTT. As protein: CASSQETTPNEKLFF.

The rearrangement links TRBV3-1 to TRBJ1-1; D call uncertain. V was cut by 3 bases and J by 7 bases, with 9 bases left in between. This CDR3 spans 12 amino acids. Germline V CDR1 and CDR2: LGHDT, YNNKEL (reference sequence). CDR3 residues: CASSHGGNEAFF. In DNA, the CDR3 is TGTGCCAGCAGCCACGGCGGCAATGAAGCTTTCTTT.

Here the CDR3 reads CASSLVAGEYNEQFF. The CDR3 DNA is TGTGCCAGCAGCTTAGTAGCGGGGGAGTACAATGAGCAGTTCTTC. J is TRBJ2-1 and V is TRBV7-9; 9 bases match TRBD2. Germline V gene lookup returns CDR1 SEHNR and CDR2 FQNEAQ (reference sequence). This CDR3 has 15 residues. The junction had 2 bases not matched to a gene; V was cut back by 1 base and J by 4 bases. The full variable domain, rest sourced from reference TRBV7-9 and TRBJ2-1, is DTGVSQNPRHKITKRGQNVTFRCDPISEHNRLYWYRQTLGQGPEFLTYFQNEAQLEKSRLLSDRFSAERPKGSFSTLEIQRTEQGDSAMYLCASSLVAGEYNEQFFGPGTRLTVL.

This clonotype was seen a few times. The V call is TRBV4-1, the J call TRBJ2-1, with D perhaps TRBD1 (5 bases). Germline CDR1 and CDR2: MGHRA and YSYEKL. Trimming removed 1 base at V and 4 bases at J, with 17 bases between. This CDR3 spans 17 amino acids. The CDR3 DNA reads as TGCGCCAGCAGCCAAGCTACGACAGTTTCCCAATACAATGAGCAGTTCTTC. Translation gives CASSQATTVSQYNEQFF.

This chain links TRBV4-3 with TRBJ2-7; TRBD1 matches 9 bases. CDR1 is LGHNA, CDR2 YSLEER, per germline. After removal of 4 bases from V and 7 bases from J, the junction contained 14 bases not matched to a gene. The CDR3 is 16 residues long. The CDR3 DNA follows: TGCGCCAGCAGCCCCGAGACAGGGGGAGTATACAATGAGCAGTACTTC. This codes for CASSPETGGVYNEQYF.

The chain employs TRBV6-1 and TRBJ1-1; possible D gene TRBD1, 5 bases. Between the trimmed V and J ends, which lost 8 bases and 5 bases, there was a span of 18 bases. CDR3 length: 14 residues. Germline V gives CDR1 MNHNS, CDR2 SASEGT. The CDR3 DNA is TGTGCCAGCCAAACTCCAGGGTCGAGGACTGAAGCTTTCTTT. Translating gives CASQTPGSRTEAFF.

This clonotype was seen only a few times. V is TRBV11-2 and J is TRBJ2-1; D tentatively fits TRBD1 or TRBD2 (6 bases each). The V gene lost 1 base and the J gene lost 7 bases, with 14 bases spanning the gap. This CDR3 spans 15 amino acids. CDR1 is SGHAT, CDR2 FQNNGV, per germline. CDR3 in DNA: TGTGCCAGCAGCTTAGTACAGGGACTCTTTAATGAGCAGTTCTTC. Its protein is CASSLVQGLFNEQFF.

The V call is TRBV7-9, the J call TRBJ1-2; D perhaps matches TRBD1 (6 bases). Germline V gene data show CDR1 as SEHNR and CDR2 as FQNEAQ (reference sequence). Trimming left V 5 bases short and J 5 bases short, with 15 bases between. This CDR3 has 14 residues. This CDR3 is CASSQAVRGYGYTF. For the CDR3, the DNA is TGTGCCAGCAGCCAGGCGGTCAGGGGTTATGGCTACACCTTC.